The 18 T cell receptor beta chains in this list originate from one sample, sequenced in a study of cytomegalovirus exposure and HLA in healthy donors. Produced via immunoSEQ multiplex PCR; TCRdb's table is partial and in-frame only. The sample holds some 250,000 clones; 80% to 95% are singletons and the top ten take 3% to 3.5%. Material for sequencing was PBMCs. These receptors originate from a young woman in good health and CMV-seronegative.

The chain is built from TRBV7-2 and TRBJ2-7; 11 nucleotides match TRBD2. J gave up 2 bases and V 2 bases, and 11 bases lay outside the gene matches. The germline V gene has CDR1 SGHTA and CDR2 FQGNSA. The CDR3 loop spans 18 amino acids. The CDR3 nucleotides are TGTGCCAGCAGCTTACAGTCCTTGAGACTAGCGGGAACCTACGAGCAGTACTTC. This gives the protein CASSLQSLRLAGTYEQYF.

The chain's CDR3 is CASSVGGVGGEQYF. For the CDR3, the DNA is TGTGCCAGCAGCGTAGGGGGTGTCGGGGGCGAGCAGTACTTC. The chain links TRBV9 to TRBJ2-7, with a tentative D call TRBD2 (6 bases). The CDR3 is 14 residues long. V was pared by 0 bases and J by 6 bases, with 13 bases between. CDR1 and CDR2 from the germline V gene are SGDLS and YYNGEE.

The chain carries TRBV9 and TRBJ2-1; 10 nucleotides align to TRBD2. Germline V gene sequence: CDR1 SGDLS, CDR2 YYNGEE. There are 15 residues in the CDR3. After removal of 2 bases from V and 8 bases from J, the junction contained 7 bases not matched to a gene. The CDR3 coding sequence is TGTGCCAGCAGCGTTCTAGCGGGAGAAGGGGATGAGCAGTTCTTC. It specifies CASSVLAGEGDEQFF.

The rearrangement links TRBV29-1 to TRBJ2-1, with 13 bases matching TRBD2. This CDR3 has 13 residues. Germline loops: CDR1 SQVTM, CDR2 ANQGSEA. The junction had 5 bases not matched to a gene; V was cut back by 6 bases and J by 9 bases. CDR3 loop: CSVLAGGSSEQFF. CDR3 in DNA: TGCAGCGTACTAGCGGGAGGGAGTTCTGAGCAGTTCTTC.

The CDR3 is CASSPGTSSYEQYF. The CDR3 DNA reads TGTGCCAGTAGTCCGGGGACTAGCAGCTACGAGCAGTACTTC. The rearrangement joins TRBV19 to TRBJ2-7, with 9 bases fitting TRBD2. This CDR3 spans 14 amino acids. V shed 5 bases, J shed 3 bases, and the junction held 5 bases outside the gene matches. Germline values: CDR1 LNHDA, CDR2 SQIVND (reference sequence).

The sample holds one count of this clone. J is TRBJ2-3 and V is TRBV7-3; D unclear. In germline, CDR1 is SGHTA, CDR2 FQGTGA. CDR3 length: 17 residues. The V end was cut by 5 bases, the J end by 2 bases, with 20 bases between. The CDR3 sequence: CASSPDTLGPPTDTQYF. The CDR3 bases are TGTGCCAGCAGCCCCGACACACTCGGACCCCCCACAGATACGCAGTATTTT.

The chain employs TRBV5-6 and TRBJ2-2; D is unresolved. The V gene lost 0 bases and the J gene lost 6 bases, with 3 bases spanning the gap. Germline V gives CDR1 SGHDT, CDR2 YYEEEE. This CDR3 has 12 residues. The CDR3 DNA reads TGTGCCAGCAGCTTGGGGCCCGGGGAGCTGTTTTTT. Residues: CASSLGPGELFF.

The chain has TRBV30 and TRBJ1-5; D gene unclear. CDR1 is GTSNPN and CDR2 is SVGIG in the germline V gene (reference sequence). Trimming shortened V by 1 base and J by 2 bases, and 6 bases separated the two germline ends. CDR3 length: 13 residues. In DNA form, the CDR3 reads TGTGCCTGGAGTGACGGTCGCAATCAGCCCCAGCATTTT. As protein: CAWSDGRNQPQHF.

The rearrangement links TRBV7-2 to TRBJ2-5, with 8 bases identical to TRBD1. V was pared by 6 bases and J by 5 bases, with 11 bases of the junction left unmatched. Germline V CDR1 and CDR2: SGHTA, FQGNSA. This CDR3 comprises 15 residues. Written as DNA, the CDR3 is TGTGCCAGCAGTCCCGGACAGGGAATGTTGGAGACCCAGTACTTC. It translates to CASSPGQGMLETQYF.

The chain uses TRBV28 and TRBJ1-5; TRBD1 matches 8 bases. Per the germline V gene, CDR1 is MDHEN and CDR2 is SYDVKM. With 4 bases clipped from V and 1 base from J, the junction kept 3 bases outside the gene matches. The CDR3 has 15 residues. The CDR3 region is CASSSGGGSNQPQHF. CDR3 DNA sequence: TGTGCCAGCAGTTCAGGGGGCGGAAGCAATCAGCCCCAGCATTTT. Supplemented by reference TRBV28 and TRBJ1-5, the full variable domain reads DVKVTQSSRYLVKRTGEKVFLECVQDMDHENMFWYRQDPGLGLRLIYFSYDVKMKEKGDIPEGYSVSREKKERFSLILESASTNQTSMYLCASSSGGGSNQPQHFGDGTRLSIL.

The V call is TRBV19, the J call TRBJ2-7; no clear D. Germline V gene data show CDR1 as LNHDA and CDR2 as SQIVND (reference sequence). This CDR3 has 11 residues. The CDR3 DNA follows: TGTGCTACCGGTATCTCCTACGAGCAGTACTTC. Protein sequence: CATGISYEQYF.

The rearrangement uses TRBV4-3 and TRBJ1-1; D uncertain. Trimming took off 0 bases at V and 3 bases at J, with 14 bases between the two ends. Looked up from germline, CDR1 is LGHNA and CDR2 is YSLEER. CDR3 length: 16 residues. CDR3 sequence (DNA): TGCGCCAGCAGCCAAGAAAGCCTCCGGTGGGACACTGAAGCTTTCTTT. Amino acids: CASSQESLRWDTEAFF.

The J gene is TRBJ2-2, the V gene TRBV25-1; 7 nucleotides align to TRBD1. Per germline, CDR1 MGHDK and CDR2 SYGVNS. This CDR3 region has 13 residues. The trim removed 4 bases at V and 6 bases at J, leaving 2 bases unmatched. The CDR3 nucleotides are TGTGCCAGCAGTGTTCAGGGGGCCGGGGAGCTGTTTTTT. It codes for CASSVQGAGELFF. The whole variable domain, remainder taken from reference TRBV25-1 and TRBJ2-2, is EADIYQTPRYLVIGTGKKITLECSQTMGHDKMYWYQQDPGMELHLIHYSYGVNSTEKGDLSSESTVSRIRTEHFPLTLESARPSHTSQYLCASSVQGAGELFFGEGSRLTVL.

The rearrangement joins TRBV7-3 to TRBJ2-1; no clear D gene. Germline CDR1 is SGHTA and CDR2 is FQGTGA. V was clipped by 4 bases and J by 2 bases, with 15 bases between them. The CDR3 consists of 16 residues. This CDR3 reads CASSSPGVPPYNEQFF. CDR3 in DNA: TGTGCCAGCAGCTCCCCTGGAGTTCCTCCCTACAATGAGCAGTTCTTC.

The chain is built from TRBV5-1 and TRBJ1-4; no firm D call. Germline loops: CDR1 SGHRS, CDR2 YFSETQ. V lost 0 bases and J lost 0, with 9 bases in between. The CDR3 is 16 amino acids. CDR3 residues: CASSLDGYATNEKLFF. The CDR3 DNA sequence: TGCGCCAGCAGCTTGGATGGTTATGCAACTAATGAAAAACTGTTTTTT.

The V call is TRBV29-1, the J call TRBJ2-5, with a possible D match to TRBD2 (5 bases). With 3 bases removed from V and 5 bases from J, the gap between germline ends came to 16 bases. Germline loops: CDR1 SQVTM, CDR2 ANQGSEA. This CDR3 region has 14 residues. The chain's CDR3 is CSVEPGDGFETQYF. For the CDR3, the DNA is TGCAGCGTTGAGCCCGGGGATGGTTTCGAGACCCAGTACTTC.

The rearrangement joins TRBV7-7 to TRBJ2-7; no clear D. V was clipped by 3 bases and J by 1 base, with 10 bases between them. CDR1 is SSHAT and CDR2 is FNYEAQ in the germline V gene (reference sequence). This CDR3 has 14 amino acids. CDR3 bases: TGTGCCAGCAGCTTGGGGAAAGGGTCCTACGAGCAGTACTTC. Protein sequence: CASSLGKGSYEQYF.

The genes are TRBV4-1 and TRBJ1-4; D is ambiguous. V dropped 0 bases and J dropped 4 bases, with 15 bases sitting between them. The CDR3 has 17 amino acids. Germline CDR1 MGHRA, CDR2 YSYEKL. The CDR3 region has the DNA TGCGCCAGCAGCCAAGAGAGGAAGGCCCCGGGTAATGAAAAACTGTTTTTT. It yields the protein CASSQERKAPGNEKLFF.